Listed below are T cell receptor beta chains from one sample, sequenced in a study of cytotoxic CD8 clonotypes in ibrutinib-treated CLL. Profiling relied on immunoSEQ multiplex PCR, and the TCRdb table lists in-frame clones only, not all of them. This repertoire shows over 70,000 clones, about 82% found once; its top ten account for around 5%. Specimen: PBMCs, collected before ibrutinib treatment. These receptor sequences come from a human donor with chronic lymphocytic leukemia. Both conserved end residues are part of each CDR3. The order of the fields is clone size, J gene, CDR3 length, V gene, D gene, CDR3 protein, CDR3 DNA. D genes are given only for firm matches. Clone size is given for some rows only: seen once, a few or many times, or a class if the clone is expanded.

size: .
J: TRBJ1-1
length: 18
V: TRBV7-3
D: .
CDR3: CASLLHTSHPEGDTEAFF
DNA: TGTGCCAGCCTTCTTCATACGTCACACCCGGAGGGGGACACTGAAGCTTTCTTT

size: once
J: TRBJ2-5
length: 15
V: TRBV27
D: TRBD1
CDR3: CASSFGTGSLETQYF
DNA: TGTGCCAGCAGTTTCGGGACAGGGTCTTTGGAGACCCAGTACTTC

size: .
J: TRBJ2-4
length: 16
V: TRBV7-9
D: TRBD2
CDR3: CASNEVGLAFANIQYF
DNA: TGTGCCAGCAACGAGGTGGGACTAGCTTTCGCGAACATTCAGTACTTC

size: .
J: TRBJ2-1
length: 14
V: TRBV2
D: TRBD2
CDR3: CASIAGGHYNEQFF
DNA: TGTGCCAGCATAGCGGGAGGCCACTACAATGAGCAGTTCTTC

size: .
J: TRBJ2-3
length: 14
V: TRBV30
D: .
CDR3: CAWSLAGSWNTQYF
DNA: TGTGCCTGGAGTTTAGCAGGGTCGTGGAATACGCAGTATTTT

size: .
J: TRBJ2-1
length: 14
V: TRBV27
D: TRBD2
CDR3: CASSVAGDNNEQFF
DNA: TGTGCCAGCAGTGTAGCGGGGGACAACAATGAGCAGTTCTTC

size: .
J: TRBJ1-5
length: 17
V: TRBV10-3
D: TRBD1
CDR3: CAISELSGGTENQPQHF
DNA: TGTGCCATCAGTGAGTTATCCGGGGGGACAGAGAATCAGCCCCAGCATTTT

size: few
J: TRBJ2-7
length: 15
V: TRBV6-5
D: TRBD1
CDR3: CASTRMGQGGYEQYF
DNA: TGTGCCAGCACCAGAATGGGACAGGGTGGATACGAGCAGTACTTC

size: once
J: TRBJ1-1
length: 14
V: TRBV19
D: TRBD1
CDR3: CASSIGQANTEAFF
DNA: TGTGCCAGTAGTATCGGACAGGCGAACACTGAAGCTTTCTTT

size: .
J: TRBJ1-4
length: 15
V: TRBV5-5
D: .
CDR3: CASSLVGNTNEKLFF
DNA: TGTGCCAGCAGCTTGGTGGGGAATACTAATGAAAAACTGTTTTTT

size: .
J: TRBJ1-2
length: 17
V: TRBV5-4
D: .
CDR3: CASSSRDTSTVRYGYTF
DNA: TGTGCCAGCAGCTCCCGGGATACTTCAACTGTACGCTATGGCTACACCTTC

size: .
J: TRBJ2-3
length: 17
V: TRBV29-1
D: TRBD2
CDR3: CSPTGLAGEGGADTQYF
DNA: TGCAGCCCGACGGGACTAGCGGGAGAGGGAGGGGCAGATACGCAGTATTTT

size: .
J: TRBJ1-4
length: 15
V: TRBV5-1
D: .
CDR3: CASSLFTRNNEKLFF
DNA: TGCGCCAGCAGCTTGTTTACGCGGAATAATGAAAAACTGTTTTTT

size: .
J: TRBJ2-2
length: 14
V: TRBV9
D: .
CDR3: CASSVAEVGGELFF
DNA: TGTGCCAGCAGCGTAGCGGAGGTGGGCGGGGAGCTGTTTTTT

size: once
J: TRBJ2-5
length: 12
V: TRBV7-2
D: .
CDR3: CASSLAGETQYF
DNA: TGTGCCAGCAGCTTAGCGGGGGAGACCCAGTACTTC

size: .
J: TRBJ2-7
length: 16
V: TRBV4-1
D: TRBD2
CDR3: CASSQAGTSGRLEQYF
DNA: TGCGCCAGCAGCCAGGCCGGGACTAGCGGGAGGCTCGAGCAGTACTTC

size: .
J: TRBJ1-2
length: 15
V: TRBV9
D: .
CDR3: CASSVGQGGLYGYTF
DNA: TGTGCCAGCAGCGTAGGTCAGGGCGGTCTCTACGGCTACACCTTC

size: .
J: TRBJ2-1
length: 15
V: TRBV9
D: .
CDR3: CASSVDEGSENEQFF
DNA: TGTGCCAGCAGCGTAGATGAGGGTTCGGAAAATGAGCAGTTCTTC

size: .
J: TRBJ2-1
length: 14
V: TRBV5-1
D: .
CDR3: CASSLASPYNEQFF
DNA: TGCGCCAGCAGCTTGGCTTCTCCCTACAATGAGCAGTTCTTC

size: .
J: TRBJ2-2
length: 17
V: TRBV7-9
D: .
CDR3: CASSGGGGQRYTGELFF
DNA: TGTGCCAGCAGCGGAGGAGGGGGACAGAGATACACCGGGGAGCTGTTTTTT

size: .
J: TRBJ1-2
length: 12
V: TRBV7-9
D: .
CDR3: CASSLISSGYTF
DNA: TGTGCCAGCAGCTTAATTTCGAGTGGCTACACCTTC

size: .
J: TRBJ2-1
length: 14
V: TRBV6-6
D: .
CDR3: CASSVEGGRNEQFF
DNA: TGTGCCAGCTCGGTGGAGGGAGGAAGGAATGAGCAGTTCTTC

size: .
J: TRBJ2-5
length: 12
V: TRBV5-1
D: .
CDR3: CASSYEGETQYF
DNA: TGCGCCAGCAGTTACGAGGGAGAGACCCAGTACTTC

size: .
J: TRBJ1-2
length: 16
V: TRBV11-2
D: .
CDR3: CASSLDGGEKDYGYTF
DNA: TGTGCCAGCAGCTTAGACGGAGGGGAAAAGGACTATGGCTACACCTTC

size: .
J: TRBJ2-7
length: 12
V: TRBV28
D: .
CDR3: CASSLSRAEQYF
DNA: TGTGCCAGCAGTTTATCGAGGGCCGAGCAGTACTTC

size: many
J: TRBJ2-1
length: 12
V: TRBV19
D: .
CDR3: CASSADRFEQFF
DNA: TGTGCCAGTAGTGCCGACAGATTTGAGCAGTTCTTC

size: .
J: TRBJ2-2
length: 14
V: TRBV7-2
D: .
CDR3: CASSLAVRTGELFF
DNA: TGTGCCAGCAGCTTAGCGGTGAGGACCGGGGAGCTGTTTTTT

size: .
J: TRBJ2-1
length: 17
V: TRBV11-1
D: TRBD2
CDR3: CASSSRPSGIGHNEQFF
DNA: TGTGCCAGCAGCTCGCGGCCTAGCGGGATAGGTCACAATGAGCAGTTCTTC

size: .
J: TRBJ1-3
length: 15
V: TRBV6-1
D: .
CDR3: CASSHRQDSGNTIYF
DNA: TGTGCCAGCAGTCACCGACAGGACTCTGGAAACACCATATATTTT

size: .
J: TRBJ1-2
length: 15
V: TRBV7-2
D: TRBD1
CDR3: CASSLEAGGPSGYTF
DNA: TGTGCCAGCAGCTTAGAGGCAGGGGGCCCCTCCGGCTACACCTTC

size: few
J: TRBJ2-6
length: 15
V: TRBV4-3
D: .
CDR3: CASSQDGTGANVLTF
DNA: TGCGCCAGCAGCCAAGACGGGACTGGGGCCAACGTCCTGACTTTC

size: .
J: TRBJ2-7
length: 15
V: TRBV30
D: TRBD1
CDR3: CAWSAPGGAGREQYF
DNA: TGTGCCTGGAGTGCACCAGGGGGCGCGGGTAGGGAGCAGTACTTC

size: .
J: TRBJ2-1
length: 15
V: TRBV5-1
D: .
CDR3: CASSHSLSSYNEQFF
DNA: TGCGCCAGCAGCCATAGTCTTAGCTCCTACAATGAGCAGTTCTTC

size: .
J: TRBJ2-7
length: 17
V: TRBV5-1
D: .
CDR3: CASSPNTGRTFNYEQYF
DNA: TGCGCCAGCAGCCCGAACACGGGAAGGACCTTCAACTACGAGCAGTACTTC

size: .
J: TRBJ2-5
length: 17
V: TRBV11-2
D: TRBD2
CDR3: CASSSHGASGSGETQYF
DNA: TGTGCCAGCAGCTCCCACGGAGCTAGCGGGAGCGGAGAGACCCAGTACTTC

size: .
J: TRBJ1-5
length: 15
V: TRBV18
D: .
CDR3: CASSPPGGRNQPQHF
DNA: TGTGCCAGCTCACCTCCCGGGGGCCGAAATCAGCCCCAGCATTTT

size: .
J: TRBJ1-5
length: 13
V: TRBV18
D: .
CDR3: CASSPGENQPQHF
DNA: TGTGCCAGCTCACCTGGGGAAAATCAGCCCCAGCATTTT

size: few
J: TRBJ1-2
length: 12
V: TRBV2
D: .
CDR3: CASSGPLYGYTF
DNA: TGTGCCAGCAGCGGCCCCTTGTATGGCTACACCTTC

size: .
J: TRBJ2-7
length: 15
V: TRBV18
D: TRBD2
CDR3: CASSATGTSAYEQYF
DNA: TGTGCCAGCTCAGCGACCGGGACTAGTGCGTACGAGCAGTACTTC

size: .
J: TRBJ1-3
length: 17
V: TRBV9
D: .
CDR3: CASSPHFQRVRGNTIYF
DNA: TGTGCCAGCAGCCCTCATTTTCAGCGGGTCAGAGGAAACACCATATATTTT

size: once
J: TRBJ1-2
length: 12
V: TRBV6-5
D: .
CDR3: CASTRGIYGYTF
DNA: TGTGCCAGCACCCGGGGGATCTATGGCTACACCTTC

size: .
J: TRBJ1-5
length: 12
V: TRBV5-1
D: .
CDR3: CASSDGDQPQHF
DNA: TGCGCCAGCAGCGACGGTGATCAGCCCCAGCATTTT

size: .
J: TRBJ2-2
length: 17
V: TRBV7-2
D: .
CDR3: CASSREVAAANTGELFF
DNA: TGTGCCAGCAGCCGAGAGGTGGCAGCCGCGAACACCGGGGAGCTGTTTTTT

size: .
J: TRBJ1-4
length: 14
V: TRBV7-9
D: TRBD1
CDR3: CASTGGQGNEKLFF
DNA: TGTGCCAGCACCGGGGGACAGGGGAATGAAAAACTGTTTTTT

size: once
J: TRBJ2-1
length: 14
V: TRBV28
D: .
CDR3: CASSQPGPYNEQFF
DNA: TGTGCCAGCAGCCAACCGGGACCCTACAATGAGCAGTTCTTC

size: once
J: TRBJ2-5
length: 16
V: TRBV10-1
D: TRBD2
CDR3: CASSESTSGRGVTQYF
DNA: TGCGCCAGCAGTGAGTCGACTAGCGGGAGGGGAGTGACCCAGTACTTC

size: .
J: TRBJ2-4
length: 14
V: TRBV27
D: .
CDR3: CATERRGAKNIQYF
DNA: TGTGCCACCGAGCGGAGGGGGGCCAAAAACATTCAGTACTTC

size: .
J: TRBJ1-1
length: 13
V: TRBV5-6
D: .
CDR3: CASSLVKNTEAFF
DNA: TGTGCCAGCAGCTTGGTCAAGAACACTGAAGCTTTCTTT

size: few
J: TRBJ1-2
length: 13
V: TRBV6-5
D: .
CDR3: CASRSRVGSGYTF
DNA: TGTGCCAGCAGGTCCAGGGTCGGGAGTGGCTACACCTTC

size: .
J: TRBJ1-4
length: 14
V: TRBV19
D: .
CDR3: CASRARGRREKLFF
DNA: TGTGCCAGTAGGGCCAGGGGCCGCAGGGAAAAACTGTTTTTT

size: .
J: TRBJ1-4
length: 17
V: TRBV2
D: .
CDR3: CASIRTSVVTTNEKLFF
DNA: TGTGCCAGCATTAGAACATCGGTAGTGACAACTAATGAAAAACTGTTTTTT

size: .
J: TRBJ2-5
length: 15
V: TRBV7-2
D: TRBD2
CDR3: CASSWRGLAGETQYF
DNA: TGTGCCAGCAGCTGGCGGGGGCTAGCGGGAGAGACCCAGTACTTC

size: once
J: TRBJ2-3
length: 17
V: TRBV11-2
D: TRBD2
CDR3: CASSPLAGGQGTDTQYF
DNA: TGTGCCAGCAGCCCGCTAGCGGGGGGACAGGGCACAGATACGCAGTATTTT

size: .
J: TRBJ1-2
length: 14
V: TRBV27
D: .
CDR3: CASSLGGNNYGYTF
DNA: TGTGCCAGCAGTTTAGGGGGAAATAACTATGGCTACACCTTC

size: .
J: TRBJ1-5
length: 13
V: TRBV2
D: TRBD1
CDR3: CASQGGSNQPQHF
DNA: TGTGCCAGCCAGGGGGGGAGCAATCAGCCCCAGCATTTT

size: .
J: TRBJ2-2
length: 16
V: TRBV7-3
D: TRBD2
CDR3: CASSLNSGSSTGELFF
DNA: TGTGCCAGCAGCTTAAATAGCGGGAGTTCCACCGGGGAGCTGTTTTTT

size: once
J: TRBJ2-2
length: 14
V: TRBV19
D: .
CDR3: CASSLQAQAGELFF
DNA: TGTGCCAGTAGTCTACAGGCCCAGGCCGGGGAGCTGTTTTTT

size: .
J: TRBJ1-1
length: 14
V: TRBV9
D: .
CDR3: CASSVSQMNTEAFF
DNA: TGTGCCAGCAGCGTATCACAGATGAACACTGAAGCTTTCTTT

size: .
J: TRBJ1-2
length: 14
V: TRBV12-5
D: .
CDR3: CASGLYRAFYGYTF
DNA: TGTGCTAGTGGTTTGTACAGGGCTTTCTATGGCTACACCTTC